This paragraph covers one T cell receptor beta chain sequence. What it binds is not known. The source of the sample is a study of T cells in localized non-small cell lung cancer. Whole-study findings and limits: A median of around 60 clones ranked among the top 100 in tumor appeared in adjacent lung. The greatest T cell clonality was found in uninvolved adjacent lung (higher than in tumor). Investigators sequenced only a single tumor region, leaving heterogeneity possible.

Taken at least 2 cm from the tumor margin, the adjacent lung showed no atypia. The method was immunoSEQ multiplex PCR; TCRdb's version includes in-frame clones alone and lacks a portion of them. This sample carries thousands of clones, around two fifths of them seen once, and the ten largest clones take less than 8.5%. This sequence originates from a woman aged 40 to 75 with stage I lung adenocarcinoma. The sample in question was normal lung tissue next to the tumor, obtained before any cancer treatment.

The CDR3 loop is CASSPFGPGGTTDTQYF. In DNA, the CDR3 is TGTGCCAGCTCACCATTCGGGCCGGGAGGAACCACAGATACGCAGTATTTT. J is TRBJ2-3 and V is TRBV18; 7 nucleotides agree with TRBD2. CDR3 size: 17 residues. Germline V gene data show CDR1 as KGHSH and CDR2 as LQKENI. With 2 bases clipped from V and 2 bases from J, the junction kept 10 bases outside the gene matches.